This passage covers 14 T cell receptor beta chains from one sample sequenced in a study of cytomegalovirus exposure and HLA in healthy donors. PCR amplification relied on 60 Vbeta primers (plus 13 Jbeta primers). TCRdb's table, derived via immunoSEQ multiplex PCR, lists solely in-frame clones and lacks some. The table lists 150,000 to 200,000 clones, 81% of them singletons. The sample was PBMCs. All receptors derive from a woman younger than 30 in good health and CMV-seropositive.

The chain uses TRBV25-1 and TRBJ2-7; tentative D call: TRBD2 (6 bases). There are 14 residues in the CDR3. Germline V lookup: CDR1 MGHDK, CDR2 SYGVNS. Trimming took off 7 bases at V and 2 bases at J, with 15 bases between the two ends. Here the CDR3 DNA reads TGTGCCAGCACTAACTGGGGGGTCCCCTACGAGCAGTACTTC. This gives the protein CASTNWGVPYEQYF.

This clone was recorded once. V usage is TRBV28 and J usage is TRBJ1-4; possible D gene TRBD1, 5 bases. The CDR3 length is 17 residues. Trimming stripped 4 bases from V and 6 bases from J, with 21 bases between. Germline V gene sequence: CDR1 MDHEN, CDR2 SYDVKM. The CDR3 DNA sequence: TGTGCCAGCAGTTCCAGGTTAATGGGGGGTCAGGATGAAAAACTGTTTTTT. This gives the protein CASSSRLMGGQDEKLFF.

The table lists this clone with a count of one. The chain is built from TRBV5-1 and TRBJ2-2; possible D gene TRBD2, 6 bases. The germline CDR1 and CDR2 sequences are SGHRS and YFSETQ. V lost 0 bases and J 6 bases, leaving 9 bases between the germline ends. The CDR3 extends over 14 amino acids. CDR3 amino acids: CASSLARGAGELFF. The DNA of the CDR3 is TGCGCCAGCAGCTTGGCGCGGGGCGCCGGGGAGCTGTTTTTT.

Only a few counts were recorded for this clone. In DNA form, the CDR3 reads TGTGCCAGCAGCGTAGACCTGGGGGGGGGTCAGTACTTC. As protein: CASSVDLGGGQYF. The chain combines TRBV9 with TRBJ2-7, with 7 bases lining up with TRBD2. The CDR3 is 13 residues long. Germline V CDR1 and CDR2: SGDLS, YYNGEE. V was clipped by 0 bases and J by 10 bases; unmatched bases: 7. The variable domain in full, completed from reference TRBV9 and TRBJ2-7, reads DSGVTQTPKHLITATGQRVTLRCSPRSGDLSVYWYQQSLDQGLQFLIQYYNGEERAKGNILERFSAQQFPDLHSELNLSSLELGDSALYFCASSVDLGGGQYFGPGTRLTVT.

Here the CDR3 reads CASSDGQLAVSTDTQYF. The CDR3 DNA is TGTGCCAGCAGCGACGGACAACTAGCCGTGAGCACAGATACGCAGTATTTT. The gene calls are TRBV7-2 and TRBJ2-3, with D perhaps TRBD2 (6 bases). Germline assignment: CDR1 SGHTA and CDR2 FQGNSA. V lost 5 bases to trimming and J lost 0 bases, with 18 bases between them. The CDR3 consists of 17 residues.

A remark on this clone: One end of the junction is discordant with germline, which a read error may explain. The V call is TRBV7-6, the J call TRBJ1-2; D uncertain. This CDR3 has 8 residues. Germline V lookup: CDR1 SGHVS, CDR2 FNYEAQ. CDR3 amino acids: CAITEEAF. DNA for the CDR3: TGTGCCATTACGGAAGAGGCCTTC.

The chain is built from TRBV10-3 and TRBJ1-1; a possible D gene is TRBD1 (5 bases). The CDR3 has 12 residues. Germline V lookup: CDR1 ENHRY, CDR2 SYGVKD. V was trimmed by 8 bases and J by 4 bases, leaving 11 bases between them. The CDR3 DNA reads TGTGCCATCGGGAGGGACGGCACTGAAGCTTTCTTT. Translated, it gives CAIGRDGTEAFF.

The rearrangement uses TRBV29-1 and TRBJ1-1; D perhaps matches TRBD1 (5 bases). CDR1 and CDR2 from the germline V gene are SQVTM and ANQGSEA. The CDR3 runs to 13 residues. V lost 2 bases to trimming and J lost 1 base, with 8 bases between them. CDR3: CSVEKGQNTEAFF. CDR3 in DNA: TGCAGCGTTGAAAAGGGGCAGAACACTGAAGCTTTCTTT.

This chain links TRBV5-1 with TRBJ2-1; 12 positions match TRBD2. J lost 1 base, V lost 4 bases, and 9 bases had no gene match. The length of the CDR3 is 18 residues. From germline, CDR1 is SGHRS and CDR2 YFSETQ. CDR3 bases: TGCGCCAGCAGCCCAGGGCTAGCGGGGGGGCTGTCCTACAATGAGCAGTTCTTC. Its protein product is CASSPGLAGGLSYNEQFF.

The rearrangement uses TRBV30 and TRBJ1-2; D gene uncertain. V was trimmed by 4 bases and J by 6 bases, leaving 15 bases between them. CDR3 length: 13 amino acids. Germline values: CDR1 GTSNPN, CDR2 SVGIG (reference sequence). The CDR3, as DNA: TGTGCCTGGACGCGACGGGGTTTGGATGGCTACACCTTC. Its protein product is CAWTRRGLDGYTF.

CDR3 coding DNA: TGCAGCTCCTCACGAGATACAGGGGGAACTGAAGCTTTCTTT. Translating gives CSSSRDTGGTEAFF. The chain combines TRBV29-1 with TRBJ1-1, with 8 bases fitting TRBD1. V lost 8 bases to trimming and J lost 5 bases; unmatched junction nucleotides: 13. The germline CDR1 and CDR2 sequences are SQVTM and ANQGSEA. The CDR3 loop spans 14 amino acids.

This clone appeared once. J is TRBJ2-1 and V is TRBV15; 9 positions agree with TRBD2. With V trimmed by 3 bases and J by 4 bases, 25 bases remained unmatched. CDR1 and CDR2 (germline): LNHNV, YYDKDF (reference sequence). The CDR3 loop spans 22 amino acids. For the CDR3, the DNA is TGTGCCACCAGCAGCCCTAGAAGGTGGAGCGGGGGGCGAGGGGGGGATTACAATGAGCAGTTCTTC. Translating it yields CATSSPRRWSGGRGGDYNEQFF.

This clone was seen a single time. Other DNA sequences in the sample encode the same CDR3. The J gene is TRBJ2-2, the V gene TRBV9; tentatively, D is TRBD2 (7 bases). The V end was cut by 0 bases, the J end by 5 bases, with 11 bases between. Per germline, CDR1 SGDLS and CDR2 YYNGEE. CDR3 length equals 15 residues. The CDR3 sequence: CASSVGGGLTGELFF. The CDR3 nucleotides read TGTGCCAGCAGCGTAGGGGGGGGCCTAACCGGGGAGCTGTTTTTT.

This sequence joins TRBV6-5 and TRBJ1-4, with a tentative D call TRBD1 (6 bases). V was trimmed by 2 bases and J by 8 bases, leaving 12 bases between them. The CDR3 consists of 14 residues. Germline CDR1 reads MNHEY; CDR2 reads SVGAGI. The CDR3 here is CASSYGRGREKLFF. The CDR3 DNA is TGTGCCAGCAGTTACGGGCGGGGGCGCGAAAAACTGTTTTTT.